Below are 7 T cell receptor beta chains sequenced from a single sample in a study of tumor and adjacent non-tumor tissue in lung cancer. The template was RNA from unsorted bulk tissue. More than 3 cm separated this lung sample from the edge of the tumor. TCRbeta libraries were built with three rounds of nested PCR, modified from ARM-PCR. One entry per CDR3 protein results from TCRdb running MiXCR on the multiplex PCR reads. The sample shows about 77,000 distinct CDR3 sequences, 76% of them seen only once. The sequenced sample consisted of distant non-tumor lung tissue. These TCRs come from a man between 70 and 80 years old with non-small cell lung cancer.

The rearrangement uses TRBV7-9 and TRBJ2-3, with no clear D. The CDR3 has 12 residues. Per the germline V gene, CDR1 is SEHNR and CDR2 is FQNEAQ (reference sequence). Trimming stripped 5 bases from V and 13 bases from J, with 16 bases between. The CDR3 DNA follows: TGTGCCAGCAGCCCCCCCCGTGATATGGAGTATTTT. The encoded protein is CASSPPRDMEYF.

Details on this clonotype: Being one base from a much bigger clone, this may be a read error. The V gene is TRBV6-5, the J gene TRBJ1-2, with TRBD1 matching 12 bases. Germline CDR1 reads MNHEY; CDR2 reads SVGAGI. CDR3 length: 15 residues. For the CDR3, the DNA is TGTGACAGCAGTTACCCGGGACAGGGGGCCTATGGCTACACCTTC. Its protein is CDSSYPGQGAYGYTF.

As regards this clonotype: A read error is possible here, since a much larger clone lies one base away. The chain couples TRBV24-1 to TRBJ2-3; the D is unclear. In germline, CDR1 is KGHDR, CDR2 SFDVKD. CDR3 length: 16 residues. The CDR3 loop is CATSDPRGLFTDTLYF. In DNA form, the CDR3 reads TGTGCCACCAGTGATCCGAGAGGCCTATTTACAGATACGCTGTATTTT.

Regarding this clonotype: At one end, the junction sequence differs from germline, possibly due to a read error. The gene calls are TRBV7-8 and TRBJ2-3; 7 nucleotides match TRBD2. The germline V gene has CDR1 SGHVS and CDR2 FQNEAQ. This CDR3 spans 17 amino acids. DNA for the CDR3: TGTGCCAGCAGCCTTAGCTGGGGGGGGGAGGTGACAGATACGCGGTATTTT. It is translated as CASSLSWGGEVTDTRYF.

Comment on this clonotype: A read error may account for a junction end that differs from germline. The gene calls are TRBV12-3 or TRBV12-4 and TRBJ1-5; 9 bases are shared with TRBD1. There are 15 residues in the CDR3. The CDR3 is CASSLGTGDNHPQDF. The CDR3, as DNA: TGTGCCAGCAGTTTAGGGACAGGGGACAATCACCCCCAGGATTTT.

Comment on this clonotype: This sequence may be a read error, since a much larger clone differs from it by one base. The chain recombines TRBV12-3 or TRBV12-4 with TRBJ2-7; either TRBD1 or TRBD2 may supply D (6 bases each). Deletions cut 7 bases from V and 5 bases from J, with 18 bases between. This CDR3 is 14 amino acids long. In DNA, the CDR3 is TGTGCCAGCAAAGGAGGGGGTCGGGAAGACGAGCAGTACTTC. This encodes CASKGGGREDEQYF.

On this clonotype: One end of the junction does not line up with germline, which may come from a read error. This chain connects TRBV6-2 or TRBV6-3 to TRBJ2-2, with TRBD1 identical over 10 bases. Germline values: CDR1 MNHEY, CDR2 SVGEGT. CDR3 size: 15 residues. The CDR3 region is CVSSPWTGGTGELFF. The CDR3 nucleotides read TGTGTCAGCAGTCCCTGGACAGGGGGCACCGGGGAGCTGTTTTTT.